The 7 T cell receptor beta chains reported below all come from one sample, sequenced in a study of T cell repertoires in cytomegalovirus infection. These receptors' targets are unknown. TCRdb re-called the reads through MiXCR, storing one row per CDR3 protein. The sample has around 800,000 distinct CDR3 sequences, around a third seen once. Source: cultured CD8+ T cells from PBMCs, taken from culture after CMV antigen stimulation. The receptors stem from a human donor in good health (CMV status not recorded). Some clones in this sample may be carry-over from other donors' samples.

This clonotype was seen ten or more times. The genes are TRBV4-1 and TRBJ2-1; D gene ambiguous. Germline CDR1 is MGHRA and CDR2 is YSYEKL. The CDR3 is 17 amino acids. V lost 0 bases and J lost 6, with 18 bases in between. This CDR3 is CASSQEDGSLRSNEQFF. The CDR3 nucleotides are TGCGCCAGCAGCCAAGAAGACGGCAGCTTAAGGTCCAATGAGCAGTTCTTC.

V and J are TRBV2 and TRBJ2-1, with D perhaps matching TRBD2 (5 bases). This CDR3 contains 12 residues. Trimming pared 8 bases from V and 8 bases from J, leaving 13 bases between. The germline gives CDR1 SNHLY, CDR2 FYNNEI. The CDR3 spells CASDDRGYEQFF. CDR3 coding DNA: TGTGCCAGCGACGACCGAGGGTATGAGCAGTTCTTC.

The rearrangement links TRBV29-1 to TRBJ2-3; D remains ambiguous. CDR1 SQVTM and CDR2 ANQGSEA come from the germline V gene. The CDR3 sequence is 12 residues long. Trimming left V 5 bases short and J 0 bases short, with 6 bases between. In nucleotides, the CDR3 is TGCAGCGTTCTAACTAGCACAGATACGCAGTATTTT. This encodes CSVLTSTDTQYF.

This chain uses TRBV12-3 or TRBV12-4 with TRBJ1-1; 7 nucleotides align to TRBD1. J was trimmed by 6 bases and V by 3 bases; bases with no gene match: 10. The CDR3 loop spans 15 amino acids. This CDR3 is CASSFATGAGAEAFF. For the CDR3, the DNA is TGTGCCAGCAGTTTCGCTACAGGGGCCGGGGCTGAAGCTTTCTTT.

In this sample, this clonotype turned up a few times. This chain uses TRBV6-6 with TRBJ2-5; possibly TRBD2 for D (7 bases). This CDR3 has 15 amino acids. V shed 4 bases and J shed 2 bases, with 14 bases lying between them. Per the germline V gene, CDR1 is MNHNY and CDR2 is SVGAGI (reference sequence). CDR3 in amino acids: CASSSRGGEQETQYF. CDR3 bases: TGTGCCAGCAGTTCCCGAGGGGGGGAACAAGAGACCCAGTACTTC.

This rearrangement joins TRBV12-3 or TRBV12-4 to TRBJ2-1; D ambiguous. Trimming removed 3 bases at V and 10 bases at J, with 10 bases between. The CDR3 totals 12 residues. CDR3 coding DNA: TGTGCCAGCAGTTTCAGGCATGGGGAGCAGTTCTTC. It translates to CASSFRHGEQFF.

The rearrangement uses TRBV11-2 and TRBJ2-7; TRBD2 aligns across 7 bases. Germline CDR1 is SGHAT and CDR2 is FQNNGV. With 5 bases clipped from V and 0 bases from J, the junction kept 13 bases outside the gene matches. This CDR3 comprises 17 residues. In DNA, the CDR3 is TGTGCCAGCAGCATAAATCTCCTAGCGGAGAGCTCCTACGAGCAGTACTTC. This translates into CASSINLLAESSYEQYF. The entire variable domain, with the rest obtained from reference TRBV11-2 and TRBJ2-7, is as follows: EAGVAQSPRYKIIEKRQSVAFWCNPISGHATLYWYQQILGQGPKLLIQFQNNGVVDDSQLPKDRFSAERLKGVDSTLKIQPAKLEDSAVYLCASSINLLAESSYEQYFGPGTRLTVT.